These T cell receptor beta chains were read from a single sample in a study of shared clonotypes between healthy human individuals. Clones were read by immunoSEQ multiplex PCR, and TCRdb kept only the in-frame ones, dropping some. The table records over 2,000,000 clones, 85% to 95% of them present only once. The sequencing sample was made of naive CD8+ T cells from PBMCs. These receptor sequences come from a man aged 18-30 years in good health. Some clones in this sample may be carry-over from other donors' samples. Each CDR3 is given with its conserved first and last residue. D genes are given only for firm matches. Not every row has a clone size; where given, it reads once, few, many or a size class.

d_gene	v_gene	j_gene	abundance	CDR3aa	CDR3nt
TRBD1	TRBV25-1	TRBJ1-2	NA	CASESGTGIRDYGYTF	TGTGCCAGCGAAAGCGGGACAGGGATCAGGGACTATGGCTACACCTTC
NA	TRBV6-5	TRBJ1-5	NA	CASSFHRNQPQHF	TGTGCCAGCTCATTTCACAGGAATCAGCCCCAGCATTTT
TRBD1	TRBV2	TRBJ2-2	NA	CATQDRASGTGELFF	TGTGCCACCCAAGACAGGGCCTCGGGCACCGGGGAGCTGTTTTTT
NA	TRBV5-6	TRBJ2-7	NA	CASSFGRGHYEQYF	TGTGCCAGCAGCTTTGGACGGGGACACTACGAGCAGTACTTC
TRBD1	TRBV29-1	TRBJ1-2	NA	CSVRQGARGYTF	TGCAGCGTGCGACAGGGGGCGAGAGGCTACACCTTC
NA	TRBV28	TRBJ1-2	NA	CASSPLRDPTF	TGTGCCAGCAGTCCCCTCCGGGACCCCACCTTC
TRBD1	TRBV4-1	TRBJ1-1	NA	CASSLRQGEVVNTEAFF	TGCGCCAGCAGTTTGCGACAGGGCGAGGTGGTGAACACTGAAGCTTTCTTT
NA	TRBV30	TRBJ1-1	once	CAWSFDKDTEAFF	TGTGCCTGGAGTTTCGACAAAGACACTGAAGCTTTCTTT
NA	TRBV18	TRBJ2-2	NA	CASSRPGDYTGELFF	TGTGCCAGCTCACGGCCGGGGGATTACACCGGGGAGCTGTTTTTT
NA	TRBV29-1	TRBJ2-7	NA	CSVEVVREQYF	TGCAGCGTTGAAGTGGTCCGTGAGCAGTACTTC
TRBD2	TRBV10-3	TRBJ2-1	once	CAISEEASGYNEQFF	TGTGCCATCAGTGAGGAGGCTAGCGGCTACAATGAGCAGTTCTTC
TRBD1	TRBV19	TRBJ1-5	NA	CASGTGANQPQHF	TGTGCCAGCGGGACAGGAGCGAATCAGCCCCAGCATTTT
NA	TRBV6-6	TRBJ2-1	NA	CATYVRGEQFF	TGTGCCACCTACGTGCGGGGTGAGCAGTTCTTC
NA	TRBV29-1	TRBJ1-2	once	CSAYAAGRNYGYTF	TGCAGCGCCTACGCCGCGGGGAGAAACTATGGCTACACCTTC
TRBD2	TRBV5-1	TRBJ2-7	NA	CASSPRKAGPYEQYF	TGCGCCAGCAGCCCCCGCAAAGCGGGGCCCTACGAGCAGTACTTC
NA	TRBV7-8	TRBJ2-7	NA	CASSPDYYEQYF	TGTGCCAGCAGCCCCGACTATTACGAGCAGTACTTC
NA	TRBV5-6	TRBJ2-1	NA	CASSLGSQRRSSYNEQFF	TGTGCCAGCAGCTTGGGGTCTCAGCGGCGGAGCTCCTACAATGAGCAGTTCTTC
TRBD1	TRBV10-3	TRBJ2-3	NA	CAISESFGTGDRDTQYF	TGTGCCATCAGTGAGTCTTTTGGGACAGGGGACCGGGATACGCAGTATTTT
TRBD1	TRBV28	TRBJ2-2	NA	CASSYAGQDPGELFF	TGTGCCAGCAGTTACGCTGGACAGGATCCCGGGGAGCTGTTTTTT
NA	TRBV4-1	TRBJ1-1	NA	CASSQRPNTEAFF	TGCGCCAGCAGCCAACGGCCGAACACTGAAGCTTTCTTT
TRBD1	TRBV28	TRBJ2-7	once	CASSFAPGGSYEQYF	TGTGCCAGCAGTTTTGCCCCAGGGGGTTCCTACGAGCAGTACTTC
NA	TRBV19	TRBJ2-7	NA	CASSLRQSTSYEQYF	TGTGCCAGTAGTCTTCGACAGAGCACCTCCTACGAGCAGTACTTC
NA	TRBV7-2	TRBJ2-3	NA	CASSLGVRDTQYF	TGTGCCAGCAGCTTGGGTGTGAGGGATACGCAGTATTTT
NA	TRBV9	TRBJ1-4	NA	CASSAQPNEKLFF	TGTGCCAGCAGCGCCCAACCTAATGAAAAACTGTTTTTT
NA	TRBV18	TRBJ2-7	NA	CASSPTSYEQYF	TGTGCCAGCTCACCTACCTCCTACGAGCAGTACTTC
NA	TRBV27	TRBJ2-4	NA	CASSPRDAAVAKNIQYF	TGTGCCAGCAGCCCCCGTGACGCAGCCGTAGCCAAAAACATTCAGTACTTC
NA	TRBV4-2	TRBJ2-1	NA	CASSQDEMGTEQFF	TGTGCCAGCAGCCAAGATGAGATGGGGACTGAGCAGTTCTTC
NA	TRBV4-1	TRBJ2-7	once	CASSQGREQGYEQYF	TGCGCCAGCAGCCAAGGACGGGAGCAGGGCTACGAGCAGTACTTC
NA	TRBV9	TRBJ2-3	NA	CASGKTSTDTQYF	TGTGCCAGCGGGAAGACTAGCACAGATACGCAGTATTTT
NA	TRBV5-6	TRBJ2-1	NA	CASSPTGVWNEQFF	TGTGCCAGCAGCCCGACGGGGGTATGGAATGAGCAGTTCTTC
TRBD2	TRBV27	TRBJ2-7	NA	CASQGGLATSSYEQYF	TGTGCCAGCCAGGGGGGACTAGCGACGAGCTCCTACGAGCAGTACTTC
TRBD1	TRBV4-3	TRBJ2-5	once	CASSQGTGPQETQYF	TGCGCCAGCAGCCAAGGGACAGGGCCACAAGAGACCCAGTACTTC
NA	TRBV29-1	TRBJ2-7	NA	CSVELPGPAAEQYF	TGCAGCGTTGAGCTCCCGGGCCCGGCGGCCGAGCAGTACTTC
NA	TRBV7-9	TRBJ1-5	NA	CASSKGSNQPQHF	TGTGCCAGCAGTAAGGGGTCTAATCAGCCCCAGCATTTT
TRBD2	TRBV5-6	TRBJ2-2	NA	CASSPGAGERTGELFF	TGTGCCAGCAGCCCCGGAGCGGGAGAGAGGACCGGGGAGCTGTTTTTT
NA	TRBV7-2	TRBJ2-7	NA	CASSLGHGAASGEQYF	TGTGCCAGCAGCTTAGGACACGGGGCCGCCTCCGGCGAGCAGTACTTC
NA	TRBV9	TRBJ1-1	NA	CASGKQGVEAFF	TGTGCCAGCGGGAAACAGGGTGTGGAAGCTTTCTTT
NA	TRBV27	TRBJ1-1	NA	CASTAGTGMNTEAFF	TGTGCCAGCACCGCCGGGACCGGGATGAACACTGAAGCTTTCTTT
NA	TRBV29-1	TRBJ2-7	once	CSVEVTYYEQYF	TGCAGCGTTGAAGTTACTTACTACGAGCAGTACTTC
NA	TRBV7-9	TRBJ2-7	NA	CASSLGGGAFPYEQYF	TGTGCCAGCAGCTTAGGAGGGGGGGCCTTCCCCTACGAGCAGTACTTC
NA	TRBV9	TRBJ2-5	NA	CASSGGARETQYF	TGTGCCAGCAGCGGGGGGGCGAGAGAGACCCAGTACTTC
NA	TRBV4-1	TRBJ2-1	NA	CASSQVPGLITTSNNEQFF	TGCGCCAGCAGCCAGGTACCGGGACTGATCACCACCTCCAACAATGAGCAGTTCTTC
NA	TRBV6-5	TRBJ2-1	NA	CASSPTRGVLGEQFF	TGTGCCAGCAGCCCAACTAGGGGGGTCCTCGGTGAGCAGTTCTTC
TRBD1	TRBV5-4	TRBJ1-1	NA	CASSDGTGDTEAFF	TGTGCCAGCAGCGACGGGACAGGGGACACTGAAGCTTTCTTT
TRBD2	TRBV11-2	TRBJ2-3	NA	CASSLFLAGGDAGDTQYF	TGTGCCAGCAGCTTATTTCTAGCGGGAGGGGATGCGGGAGATACGCAGTATTTT